The text below deals with one TCR beta chain. Its antigen remains unknown. The entry originates in a study of T cells in Graves' hyperthyroidism and ophthalmopathy. Study results and limitations: The model anticipated ophthalmopathy a median 6.5 months pre-onset.

Template material for amplifying TCR beta CDR3 regions consisted of RNA transcripts. The HTBI primer set served for first-round RT-PCR of the TCR CDR3. Via MiXCR, TCRdb re-called the multiplex PCR reads, giving one row per CDR3 protein. The sample includes 300,000 to 450,000 distinct CDR3 sequences, less than 20% seen only once; the top ten take 40%. CDR1 and CDR2 from the germline V gene are LNHDA and SQIVND (reference sequence). The CDR3 length is 16 residues. Trimming at V came to 5 bases and at J to 3 bases, leaving 7 bases not matched to a gene. For ophthalmopathy patients, the Clinical Activity Score was at least 3 and the NOSPECS grade at least 4; duration was under 3 months.

Sequencing used blood. The chain has TRBV19 and TRBJ1-6; 7 bases are shared with TRBD1. The TCR originated in a man aged 18 to 30 with Graves' ophthalmopathy. The CDR3 DNA follows: TGTGCCAGTAGTCTCAGGGGGTTTGACTATAATTCACCCCTCCACTTT. Translated, it gives CASSLRGFDYNSPLHF.